Listed below are T cell receptor beta chains from one sample, sequenced in a study of blood T cells in healthy people across ages. TCRdb redid the calling of the 5' RACE reads with MiXCR, one entry per CDR3 protein. The data show around 1.1 million distinct CDR3 sequences, with 30% to 40% seen just once and around 14% held by the top ten. The sequenced sample consisted of blood. These receptors originate from a man between 18 and 29 years old in good health. Both conserved end residues are part of each CDR3. A D gene is named only where the DNA matches it firmly. Clone sizes are given selectively: once, few, many, or a class where the clone is expanded.

TRBV10-3	-	TRBJ1-1	-	TGTGCCATCAACCGGGACGGATACACTGAAGCTTTCTTT	CAINRDGYTEAFF
TRBV6-2/TRBV6-3	-	TRBJ1-1	-	TGTGCCAGCAGTTCCCCAACCGGGACAAAGAACACTGAAGCTTTCTTT	CASSSPTGTKNTEAFF
TRBV7-9	-	TRBJ2-1	-	TGTGCCAGCAGCTTAGACCTAGCGCCTGAGCAGTTCTTC	CASSLDLAPEQFF
TRBV20-1	-	TRBJ1-6	-	TGCAGTGCTAGAGAGGGCAGGTCCACCGGATCTCCCCCCCACTTT	CSAREGRSTGSPPHF
TRBV7-2	many	TRBJ2-3	-	TGTGCCAGCAGTTCCAGGGGCACAGATACGCAGTATTTT	CASSSRGTDTQYF
TRBV20-1	-	TRBJ2-6	-	TGCAGTGCTACCCCCTCGGGCTCTGGGGCCAACGTCCTGACTTTC	CSATPSGSGANVLTF
TRBV5-5	few	TRBJ2-5	-	TGTGCCAGCAGCTTGTCACTGGGCTCGGAGACCCAGTACTTC	CASSLSLGSETQYF
TRBV20-1	-	TRBJ1-1	-	TGCAGTGCTAGTGGATTGGGAAGGGGTAGGTCTGAAGCTTTCTTT	CSASGLGRGRSEAFF
TRBV20-1	few	TRBJ2-1	TRBD2	TGCAGTGCTGGAGGACTAGCGGAGTACAATGAGCAGTTCTTC	CSAGGLAEYNEQFF
TRBV4-2	-	TRBJ1-1	-	TGTGCCAGCAGCCAAGAACTCCTAAGGATCACTGAAGCTTTCTTT	CASSQELLRITEAFF
TRBV4-3	many	TRBJ1-2	TRBD1	TGCGCCAGCAGCCACTCGGGACAGAACTATGGCTACACCTTC	CASSHSGQNYGYTF
TRBV27	-	TRBJ1-4	TRBD1	TGTGCCAGCAGCCTCGGACAGGGGGATGAAAAACCGTTTTTT	CASSLGQGDEKPFF